This T cell receptor (beta chain) was sequenced during a study of shared clonotypes between healthy human individuals. Study at large: The study drew on two women and a few men aged 18 to 49 as donors.

Under the authors' procedure: ImmunoSEQ output held junction-only sequences without quality scores, so filtering differed. Sequencing used immunoSEQ multiplex PCR; TCRdb keeps in-frame clones, though not all of them. From that table come the V and J calls and clone size; the DNA was used to work out D and trimming. The profile shows about 1.5 million clones, 95% to 99% of them singletons. Splitting the CD4+ cells yielded a CD45RA+ naive subset and a CD45RA-negative memory subset. The CDR3 sequence is 17 residues long. The J segment lost 3 bases and the V segment lost 2 bases, leaving 11 bases of the junction unmatched. Germline V lookup: CDR1 SGHRS, CDR2 YFSETQ.

The rearrangement uses TRBV5-1 and TRBJ2-1, with 7 bases identical to TRBD1. The sample was naive CD4+ T cells sorted from blood. Subset: CD45RA+ positively selected. This clonotype was sampled from a man aged 25 to 45 in good health. CDR3 coding DNA: TGCGCCAGCAGCTTTCGGACAGGCCCTCTTGGCTACAATGAGCAGTTCTTC. Translating it yields CASSFRTGPLGYNEQFF.